The sequence of this TCR beta chain was determined in a study of cytomegalovirus exposure and HLA in healthy donors. The CDR3 is 14 residues long. Trimming at V came to 3 bases and at J to 5 bases, leaving 2 bases not matched to a gene. The germline V gene has CDR1 SNHLY and CDR2 FYNNEI. A note on this clone: No antigen is known for it.

Use of 60 Vbeta and 13 Jbeta primers characterized the PCR. Generated by immunoSEQ multiplex PCR, the TCRdb table keeps only in-frame clones and is missing some. The repertoire includes 65,000 to 70,000 clones, more than 80% of them detected once, and about 12% sits in the top ten. General study results and limits: In vitro experiments confirmed that three CMV-associated chains were specific for CMV antigens. Cytomegalovirus status was reportedly diagnosed by the classifier with high specificity and sensitivity.

Each donor was nominally healthy when sampled (though unrecorded immune exposures were likely). The TCR comes from a woman younger than 45 in good health and CMV-seropositive. Sequenced material: PBMCs. The chain recombines TRBV2 with TRBJ1-2, with 11 bases fitting TRBD1. The CDR3 loop reads CASSEDRGRYGYTF. CDR3 in DNA: TGTGCCAGCAGTGAGGACAGGGGGCGATATGGCTACACCTTC.